Following are 32 T cell receptor beta chains from one sample sequenced in a study of blood T cell repertoires in COVID-19. Method: immunoSEQ multiplex PCR; TCRdb's copy keeps in-frame clones and lacks some. The sample has about 180,000 clones; around 88% are singletons. Sequencing was done on a sample of peripheral blood. These receptor sequences come from a woman aged 30 to 39 with acute or convalescent COVID-19.

The chain employs TRBV6-6 and TRBJ2-6, with unresolved D. Germline V lookup: CDR1 MNHNY, CDR2 SVGAGI (reference sequence). V dropped 7 bases and J dropped 4 bases, with 14 bases sitting between them. The CDR3 runs 15 residues. DNA of the CDR3: TGTGCCAGCACCAGATTAACCCCCGGGGCCAACGTCCTGACTTTC. Translating it yields CASTRLTPGANVLTF.

V gene TRBV27 combines with J gene TRBJ1-1; D perhaps matches TRBD1 (6 bases). Germline V gene data show CDR1 as MNHEY and CDR2 as SMNVEV (reference sequence). The length of the CDR3 is 13 residues. Trimming took off 3 bases at V and 7 bases at J, with 12 bases between the two ends. CDR3 bases: TGTGCCAGCAGTTTTCGGGAGGGGGGTGAAGCTTTCTTT. It encodes CASSFREGGEAFF.

As DNA, the CDR3 is TGTGCCAGCAGCCAAGAAACTTTCTACGAGCAGTACTTC. Translation: CASSQETFYEQYF. This sequence joins TRBV14 and TRBJ2-7; D uncertain. CDR1 is SGHDN and CDR2 is FVKESK in the germline V gene. CDR3 length: 13 amino acids. Trimming removed 0 bases at V and 3 bases at J, with 6 bases between.

This chain joins TRBV2 and TRBJ2-1; 8 bases are shared with TRBD2. The CDR3 has 12 amino acids. The V segment lost 10 bases and the J segment 10 bases; nucleotides outside the gene matches: 9. Germline assignment: CDR1 SNHLY and CDR2 FYNNEI. CDR3 loop: CATFNRLAEQFF. CDR3 nucleotides: TGTGCCACTTTTAACAGACTAGCGGAGCAGTTCTTC.

This clone was found a few times. This chain uses TRBV10-3 with TRBJ1-1; D uncertain. Per the germline V gene, CDR1 is ENHRY and CDR2 is SYGVKD. CDR3 size: 15 residues. V lost 0 bases and J lost 0, with 8 bases in between. Here the CDR3 reads CAISESGGMNTEAFF. CDR3 DNA: TGTGCCATCAGTGAGTCGGGAGGGATGAACACTGAAGCTTTCTTT.

The chain couples TRBV29-1 to TRBJ1-1; D might be TRBD1 (6 bases). From germline, CDR1 is SQVTM and CDR2 ANQGSEA. The V gene lost 7 bases and the J gene lost 2 bases, with 11 bases spanning the gap. CDR3 length: 12 amino acids. CDR3 loop: CSADRRNTEAFF. In nucleotides, the CDR3 is TGCAGCGCGGACAGAAGAAACACTGAAGCTTTCTTT.

The gene calls are TRBV24-1 and TRBJ2-2; D ambiguous. V was pared by 1 base and J by 7 bases, with 6 bases between. Germline CDR1 reads KGHDR; CDR2 reads SFDVKD. The CDR3 has 13 residues. In nucleotides, the CDR3 is TGTGCCACCAGTGATTTCGGTCTCGGGGAGCTGTTTTTT. Its translation is CATSDFGLGELFF.

This sequence joins TRBV7-9 and TRBJ2-5; the match to TRBD2 covers 8 bases. The germline CDR1 and CDR2 sequences are SEHNR and FQNEAQ (reference sequence). The CDR3 loop spans 13 amino acids. The trim removed 6 bases at V and 4 bases at J, leaving 4 bases unmatched. The CDR3 here is CASRMTSVETQYF. The CDR3 nucleotides read TGTGCCAGCAGGATGACTAGCGTAGAGACCCAGTACTTC.

This chain links TRBV27 with TRBJ2-7, with D possibly matching TRBD2 (5 bases). Trimming pared 6 bases from V and 5 bases from J, leaving 11 bases between. The CDR3 sequence is 12 residues long. The V gene's germline CDR1 is MNHEY and CDR2 SMNVEV (reference sequence). CDR3 sequence: CASRTILNEQYF. CDR3 nucleotide sequence: TGTGCCAGCAGGACTATCTTAAACGAGCAGTACTTC.

The chain combines TRBV21-1 with TRBJ1-2; the table names TRBD1, a call not compared with the DNA. TRBV21-1 is classified as a pseudogene. This CDR3 comprises 15 residues. The chain's CDR3 is CASSTQGANLYGYTF. The CDR3 nucleotides are TGTGCCAGCAGCACCCAGGGGGCGAATCTCTATGGCTACACCTTC.

This clone has a single count. The CDR3 here is CASSEPPGDTIYF. The CDR3 coding sequence is TGCGCCAGCAGTGAACCTCCCGGGGACACCATATATTTT. The chain carries TRBV10-2 and TRBJ1-3; D is undetermined. Per germline, CDR1 WSHSY and CDR2 SAAADI. The CDR3 extends over 13 amino acids. The V gene lost 3 bases and the J gene lost 8 bases, with 11 bases spanning the gap.

The chain joins TRBV10-1 to TRBJ1-1, with a possible D match to TRBD1 (5 bases). The ends were cut back, 3 bases at V and 8 bases at J, with 13 bases in the middle. The germline V gene encodes CDR1 WNHNN and CDR2 SYGVQD (reference sequence). The CDR3 contains 13 residues. CDR3 protein: CASSETHPGEAFF. The CDR3 nucleotides are TGCGCCAGCAGTGAAACCCACCCAGGGGAAGCTTTCTTT.

The rearrangement uses TRBV5-8 and TRBJ1-5; D call uncertain. Trimming pared 2 bases from V and 2 bases from J, leaving 11 bases between. The CDR3 runs to 15 residues. Per the germline V gene, CDR1 is SGHTS and CDR2 is YDEGEE. The CDR3 is CASSLEGWGNQPQHF. In DNA form, the CDR3 reads TGTGCCAGCAGCTTAGAGGGTTGGGGCAATCAGCCCCAGCATTTT.

This clone has just one count. The V call is TRBV5-4, the J call TRBJ1-1; tentatively, D is TRBD1 (5 bases). The germline CDR1 and CDR2 sequences are SGHNT and YYREEE (reference sequence). Trimming took 4 bases from V and 1 from J, leaving 11 bases between them. This CDR3 has 14 amino acids. CDR3 nucleotide sequence: TGTGCCAGCAGCCTCGGGGGGGGGAACACTGAAGCTTTCTTT. It encodes CASSLGGGNTEAFF.

V usage is TRBV28 and J usage is TRBJ2-5, with D possibly matching TRBD2 (6 bases). V lost 10 bases to trimming and J lost 4 bases, with 19 bases between them. The CDR3 contains 14 residues. Germline CDR1 and CDR2: MDHEN and SYDVKM. CDR3: CATHGGTGAETQYF. DNA of the CDR3: TGTGCCACCCATGGGGGGACTGGTGCAGAGACCCAGTACTTC. Filled out from reference TRBV28 and TRBJ2-5, the complete variable domain reads DVKVTQSSRYLVKRTGEKVFLECVQDMDHENMFWYRQDPGLGLRLIYFSYDVKMKEKGDIPEGYSVSREKKERFSLILESASTNQTSMYLCATHGGTGAETQYFGPGTRLLVL.

The chain carries TRBV11-2 and TRBJ2-4, with D perhaps matching TRBD2 (6 bases). The CDR3 runs 16 residues. Trimming removed 2 bases at V and 0 bases at J, with 11 bases between. The germline CDR1 and CDR2 sequences are SGHAT and FQNNGV. The CDR3 DNA reads TGTGCCAGCAGCTTATTTGCGGGACTAGCCAAAAACATTCAGTACTTC. This translates into CASSLFAGLAKNIQYF.

The chain links TRBV9 to TRBJ1-3, with 8 bases that match TRBD1. Germline V gene sequence: CDR1 SGDLS, CDR2 YYNGEE. The ends lost 4 bases at V and 0 bases at J; junction bases unmatched: 9. The CDR3 totals 17 residues. DNA for the CDR3: TGTGCCAGCAGCCCCCGGACAGGGCCCGACTCTGGAAACACCATATATTTT. Its protein is CASSPRTGPDSGNTIYF.

This rearrangement joins TRBV7-9 to TRBJ2-2; D gene ambiguous. Trimming removed 4 bases at V and 9 bases at J, with 9 bases between. The germline V gene encodes CDR1 SEHNR and CDR2 FQNEAQ (reference sequence). The CDR3 covers 12 residues. The DNA for the CDR3 is TGTGCCAGCAGCTCCCGGCGGAGGGAGCTGTTTTTT. Translated, it gives CASSSRRRELFF.

The V gene is TRBV6-5, the J gene TRBJ1-1; a possible D gene is TRBD1 (6 bases). Germline assignment: CDR1 MNHEY and CDR2 SVGAGI. Trimming cost V 6 bases and J 0 bases, with 14 bases left between them. This CDR3 region has 15 residues. The CDR3 is CASRKLTGVNTEAFF. The CDR3 DNA is TGTGCCAGCAGAAAATTGACAGGAGTGAACACTGAAGCTTTCTTT.

V usage is TRBV9 and J usage is TRBJ2-3; no clear D. V was shortened by 0 bases and J by 1 base, with 3 bases between the two germline ends. Germline CDR1 reads SGDLS; CDR2 reads YYNGEE. This CDR3 comprises 13 residues. CDR3 protein: CASSVGGTDTQYF. CDR3 nucleotide sequence: TGTGCCAGCAGCGTAGGCGGCACAGATACGCAGTATTTT.

The chain is built from TRBV6-5 and TRBJ1-6, with D unresolved. Germline CDR1 reads MNHEY; CDR2 reads SVGAGI. V was cut by 6 bases and J by 4 bases, with 7 bases left in between. This CDR3 is built from 13 residues. The CDR3 protein is CASRREYNSPLHF. CDR3 DNA: TGTGCCAGCAGGAGGGAATATAATTCACCCCTCCACTTT.

This clone occurred once. V usage is TRBV7-8 and J usage is TRBJ2-5; a weak D match, TRBD2 (5 bases). Trimming removed 5 bases at V and 5 bases at J, with 15 bases between. Germline CDR1 SGHVS, CDR2 FQNEAQ. The CDR3 covers 14 residues. CDR3 bases: TGTGCCAGCAGCCTACGGGATCCCTCGGAGACCCAGTACTTC. It is translated as CASSLRDPSETQYF.

In this sample, this clone turned up once. The chain has TRBV11-2 and TRBJ2-3; 9 bases are a match to TRBD2. CDR1 and CDR2 (germline): SGHAT, FQNNGV. This CDR3 comprises 15 residues. V lost 4 bases and J lost 1; bases outside the gene matches: 3. CDR3 region: CASSSRTSGTDTQYF. CDR3 coding DNA: TGTGCCAGCAGCTCCAGGACTAGCGGCACAGATACGCAGTATTTT.

V is TRBV9 and J is TRBJ2-1; 10 bases map to TRBD2. CDR1 is SGDLS and CDR2 is YYNGEE in the germline V gene. V shed 2 bases, J shed 10 bases, and the junction held 6 bases outside the gene matches. This CDR3 spans 14 amino acids. As DNA, the CDR3 is TGTGCCAGCAGCGTCCTAGCGGGAGCCACCGAGCAGTTCTTC. Translating gives CASSVLAGATEQFF.

The rearrangement joins TRBV14 to TRBJ1-6, with D perhaps matching TRBD1 (6 bases). The CDR3 spans 16 residues. Germline-derived CDR1 and CDR2 are SGHDN and FVKESK. V was shortened by 0 bases and J by 9 bases, with 15 bases between the two germline ends. In DNA, the CDR3 is TGTGCCAGCAGCCAAGAACAGGGATTGGGGATTTCACCCCTCCACTTT. Translated, it gives CASSQEQGLGISPLHF.

This clone has a handful of counts. As DNA, the CDR3 is TGTGCCAGCAGCCCTACAGGGACAGGGTCCTACGAGCAGTACTTC. Amino acids: CASSPTGTGSYEQYF. The rearrangement uses TRBV27 and TRBJ2-7; TRBD1 agrees at 9 bases. V lost 6 bases to trimming and J lost 1 base; unmatched junction nucleotides: 7. This CDR3 spans 15 amino acids. CDR1 is MNHEY and CDR2 is SMNVEV in the germline V gene (reference sequence).

The J gene is TRBJ2-5, the V gene TRBV18; 7 nucleotides match TRBD2. CDR3 size: 16 residues. V shed 2 bases and J 5 bases; nucleotides not matched to a gene: 11. The germline gives CDR1 KGHSH, CDR2 LQKENI. The CDR3 loop is CASSPIMSGIYETQYF. The CDR3 region has the DNA TGTGCCAGCTCACCAATTATGAGCGGGATATATGAGACCCAGTACTTC.

The chain combines TRBV28 with TRBJ2-1; D might be TRBD2 (6 bases). CDR1 is MDHEN and CDR2 is SYDVKM in the germline V gene. Trimming removed 6 bases from V and 4 bases from J, with 25 bases in between. This CDR3 has 18 amino acids. The CDR3 reads CASSPPAGSGRRYNEQFF. The CDR3 DNA reads as TGTGCCAGCAGCCCACCGGCGGGGAGCGGACGACGGTACAATGAGCAGTTCTTC. Together with reference TRBV28 and TRBJ2-1, the CDR3 gives the full variable domain: DVKVTQSSRYLVKRTGEKVFLECVQDMDHENMFWYRQDPGLGLRLIYFSYDVKMKEKGDIPEGYSVSREKKERFSLILESASTNQTSMYLCASSPPAGSGRRYNEQFFGPGTRLTVL.

This chain joins TRBV7-2 and TRBJ2-5; D is uncertain. Trimming stripped 6 bases from V and 5 bases from J, with 10 bases between. CDR1 and CDR2 (germline): SGHTA, FQGNSA. The CDR3 has 12 amino acids. The CDR3 coding sequence is TGTGCCAGCAGTTTCACCCGGGAGACCCAGTACTTC. Its protein is CASSFTRETQYF. The full variable domain, completed using reference TRBV7-2 and TRBJ2-5, is GAGVSQSPSNKVTEKGKDVELRCDPISGHTALYWYRQSLGQGLEFLIYFQGNSAPDKSGLPSDRFSAERTGGSVSTLTIQRTQQEDSAVYLCASSFTRETQYFGPGTRLLVL.

This clone was detected once. The genes are TRBV4-1 and TRBJ2-1, with a weak D call TRBD1 (6 bases). Trimming took off 7 bases at V and 0 bases at J, with 10 bases between the two ends. This CDR3 comprises 14 residues. Germline loops: CDR1 MGHRA, CDR2 YSYEKL. The DNA of the CDR3 is TGCGCCAGCACCAGGGGAAGCTCCTACAATGAGCAGTTCTTC. It encodes CASTRGSSYNEQFF.

The chain's CDR3 is CASSWRTGEETQYF. The CDR3 DNA sequence: TGCGCCAGCAGCTGGAGGACAGGGGAAGAGACCCAGTACTTC. The chain combines TRBV5-1 with TRBJ2-5; 9 bases are a match to TRBD1. In germline, CDR1 is SGHRS, CDR2 YFSETQ. This CDR3 contains 14 residues. J gave up 3 bases and V 3 bases, and 3 bases lay outside the gene matches.

J is TRBJ1-5 and V is TRBV27; D gene ambiguous. Trimming stripped 3 bases from V and 6 bases from J, with 12 bases between. This CDR3 is built from 14 residues. Germline CDR1 MNHEY, CDR2 SMNVEV (reference sequence). Here the CDR3 DNA reads TGTGCCAGCAGTTTCTCCGGGTCTTCTCAGCCCCAGCATTTT. Encoded protein: CASSFSGSSQPQHF.